This record concerns one TCR beta chain sequence. Repertoires were generated with immunoSEQ multiplex PCR, while TCRdb's copy carries only in-frame clones and drops some. The data show roughly 300,000 clones, about 81% seen once. Germline V CDR1 and CDR2: ENHRY, SYGVKD. Trimming pared 6 bases from V and 4 bases from J, leaving 12 bases between. The CDR3 loop spans 14 amino acids. These data are taken from a study of blood T cell repertoires in COVID-19. The chain carries TRBV10-3 and TRBJ1-4, with a tentative D call TRBD1 (6 bases). The material sequenced was peripheral blood. This TCR came from a human donor with COVID-19, enrolled during active disease. The donor label of this sample is uncertain. The CDR3 DNA reads TGTGCCATCAGATCAGGGGCCAGTAATGAAAAACTGTTTTTT. Translation gives CAIRSGASNEKLFF.